This T cell receptor (beta chain) is drawn from a study of blood T cell repertoires in COVID-19. About the study: Material from acute and convalescent COVID-19 was sourced from the United States, Italy and Spain. PBMCs, B-cell-depleted T cells, or T cells provided the cDNA or gDNA that made up the material.

Methods used by the authors: Reference gene primer amplification yielded estimated nucleated cell counts. TCRdb's table, derived via immunoSEQ multiplex PCR, lists solely in-frame clones and lacks some. The DNA was the basis for D and trimming; V, J and clone size are from that table. This table has around 120,000 clones, 71% appearing once. J lost 7 bases, V lost 11 bases, and 13 bases had no gene match. This CDR3 contains 13 residues. Germline values: CDR1 LNHDA, CDR2 SQIVND (reference sequence). This receptor was taken from a human donor with acute or convalescent COVID-19. The donor label of this sample is uncertain. The genes are TRBV19 and TRBJ1-2; 7 nucleotides match TRBD1. The sequenced material came from peripheral blood. The CDR3 DNA is TGTGCCGCCAGTAGGGCAGGGGGATTTGGCTACACCTTC. It translates to CAASRAGGFGYTF.